This entry describes one T cell receptor (beta chain). Its antigen is as yet unknown. Method: immunoSEQ multiplex PCR; TCRdb's copy keeps in-frame clones and lacks some. Of about 2,100 clones in the sample, 90% were seen once. These data are taken from a study of T cells in lung cancer brain metastases. Overall study: Most of the 20 patients had a tobacco use history.

General observations from the study: DNA fragmentation in FFPE samples may have prevented full retrieval of the infiltrating T cell repertoire. Brain metastasis T cell infiltration was not adjusted for preoperative corticosteroid effects.

V gave up 7 bases and J gave up 1 base; unmatched junction bases: 6. The CDR3 length is 14 residues. CDR1 and CDR2 (germline): SNHLY, FYNNEI. The sequence derives from a man in his 70s with non-small cell lung cancer. The chain couples TRBV2 to TRBJ1-2, with 7 bases matching TRBD1. The material sequenced was tumor tissue from the primary lung tumor. The CDR3 loop reads CASNGDRINYGYTF. The CDR3 DNA follows: TGTGCCAGCAACGGGGACAGAATTAACTATGGCTACACCTTC.